The clone carrying this T cell receptor (beta chain) was picked up a small number of times. Per germline, CDR1 SEHNR and CDR2 FQNEAQ (reference sequence). This CDR3 has 17 residues. V lost 1 base and J lost 0, with 10 bases in between. This entry belongs to a study of blood T cells in healthy people across ages. Sample-barcoded 5' priming and a J-beta primer mix drove a second PCR of about 7 to 12 cycles. TCRdb reanalysed the 5' RACE reads using MiXCR and keeps one entry per CDR3 protein. The sample carries about 730,000 distinct CDR3 sequences, approximately 43% recorded once. The sequenced sample consisted of blood. This chain connects TRBV7-9 to TRBJ2-6; D might be TRBD1 (6 bases). The clonotype originates from a woman in her sixties in good health. The CDR3: CASSLGAGVSGANVLTF. The CDR3 nucleotides read TGTGCCAGCAGCTTAGGGGCAGGGGTCTCTGGGGCCAACGTCCTGACTTTC. Supplemented by reference TRBV7-9 and TRBJ2-6, the full variable domain reads DTGVSQNPRHKITKRGQNVTFRCDPISEHNRLYWYRQTLGQGPEFLTYFQNEAQLEKSRLLSDRFSAERPKGSFSTLEIQRTEQGDSAMYLCASSLGAGVSGANVLTFGAGSRLTVL.